This T cell receptor (beta chain) was identified during a study of shared T cell receptors in the human thymus (TCRdb year 2021). Background on the whole study: The study examined how self-reactive, shared T-cell receptor alpha chains are generated in the human thymus.

The library was built by means of the immunoSEQ multiplex PCR assay. TCRdb took over this immuneACCESS table, retaining in-frame rearrangements with V and J assigned. Such tables are incomplete; in checked studies, under half of the missing clones stem from an unresolved V gene, and the remainder is unexplained. Recorded for this sample are hundreds of thousands of clones; around 87% of them occurred a single time. Jointly, the top ten make up roughly 0.0087% of the sample. Regarding this clone: Its antigen is currently not known. The sample holds no much larger clone one base away, and base qualities are not on file.

The CDR3 runs 15 residues from the cysteine to the phenylalanine. Just the 45-base CDR3 DNA is kept, in frame starting at base 1. For this chain, trimming is 2 bases at the V end and 1 base at the J end, and the number of junction bases without a gene match is 4. CDR1 and CDR2 are read off the germline V gene (reference sequence) as LNHNV and YYDKDF. These data also formed part of another study, on human thymus T cells. As noted in the second study: In Finland, the donors were immunologically healthy infants who were having open corrective cardiac surgery for congenital heart defects. The thymus tissue came from surgical resects taken out during corrective cardiac surgery. V and J gene segment usage appeared biased in both thymic and peripheral blood repertoires. According to the related research, thymic TCR repertoires were highly overlapping among unrelated individuals. TCR alpha and beta repertoires from roughly eight infant thymus samples and a few related peripheral blood samples were characterized in the study. Donor ages ranging from roughly 6 to 244 days were recorded, and six or seven male and two female infants were included in the cohort. After being mechanically released from the tissue, thymocytes were kept at -70 degrees C in pellets of about 9.5-30 million cells. Genomic DNA was extracted from frozen cell pellets with a QIAsymphony instrument. Using the immunoSEQ multiplex PCR assay, the TCRB and TCRAD loci were amplified from a standardized quantity of quality-controlled genomic DNA. The amplicons spanned the V(D)J region and were long enough to cover the CDR3 and allow V and J genes to be identified. The amplicons were sequenced on an Illumina platform via the commercial immunoSEQ service. Primer bias and sequencing errors were corrected as previously described, and TCRAD and TCRB were defined on the basis of the IMGT database. The repertoires were analysed using immunoSEQ Analyzer 3.0 and VDJTools for basic statistics, V/J segment usage, diversity estimates, rarefaction and pairwise overlap. Chao1, ChaoE, Efron-Thisted, Shannon and inverse Simpson indices were used to estimate diversity, which was also estimated on datasets down-sampled to the smallest sample. Repertoire overlap used strict matching of CDR3 nucleotide sequence, V gene and J gene, with Jaccard-based multidimensional scaling clustering. On average, thymus samples gave 650,000 to 1,000,000 unique TCRB clonotypes, whereas blood samples gave around 84,000.

This clonotype originated in a boy under two years old with a congenital heart defect. Donor details come from another sample of the same person, matched by shared clones. Input material: thymocytes. The rearrangement joined TRBV15 to TRBJ2-7, with 8 middle bases fitting TRBD1. The sequenced DNA is TGTGCCACCAGCAGACCAGACAGGGGATCCTACGAGCAGTACTTC. Translated, it reads CATSRPDRGSYEQYF. This CDR3, with the reference TRBV15 and TRBJ2-7 proteins standing in past its ends, gives the full variable domain DAMVIQNPRYQVTQFGKPVTLSCSQTLNHNVMYWYQQKSSQAPKLLFHYYDKDFNNEADTPDNFQSRRPNTSFCFLDIRSPGLGDTAMYLCATSRPDRGSYEQYFGPGTRLTVT.